One and the same sample provided the 22 T cell receptor beta chains below, sequenced in a study of response to subunit inactivated influenza vaccine. A single record per CDR3 protein comes from TCRdb applying MiXCR to the RT-PCR reads. This table has about 830,000 distinct CDR3 sequences, about 18% appearing once. Specimen: PBMCs from blood, collected 4 to 6 days after vaccination. The receptor set was obtained from a man aged 50 to 59 who received an inactivated influenza vaccine.

The chain links TRBV9 to TRBJ2-1, with 10 positions matching TRBD2. V dropped 0 bases and J dropped 10; count of bases not matched to a gene: 7. Germline V lookup: CDR1 SGDLS, CDR2 YYNGEE. The CDR3 loop spans 15 amino acids. CDR3 region: CASSVAASGRGEQFF. In nucleotides, the CDR3 is TGTGCCAGCAGCGTAGCGGCTAGCGGGAGAGGCGAGCAGTTCTTC.

The rearrangement uses TRBV4-3 and TRBJ1-1; D not certain. V was trimmed by 4 bases and J by 2 bases, leaving 8 bases between them. From germline, CDR1 is LGHNA and CDR2 YSLEER. There are 13 residues in the CDR3. CDR3 loop: CASSLQTNTEAFF. CDR3 nucleotide sequence: TGCGCCAGCAGCCTACAGACCAACACTGAAGCTTTCTTT.

This clonotype was recorded at least ten times. The chain recombines TRBV7-2 with TRBJ2-2; D is uncertain. The CDR3 has 13 amino acids. Germline V CDR1 and CDR2: SGHTA, FQGNSA. The germline V and J ends were trimmed by 3 bases and 5 bases, with 7 bases remaining between them. The CDR3 coding sequence is TGTGCCAGCAGCTTTTCGTTGACCGGGGAGCTGTTTTTT. Its translation: CASSFSLTGELFF.

This clonotype was detected many times. The V gene is TRBV20-1, the J gene TRBJ2-5; no firm D call. The CDR3 runs 13 residues. V lost 0 bases, J lost 3 bases, and 8 bases lay in between. The germline V gene encodes CDR1 DFQATT and CDR2 SNEGSKA (reference sequence). CDR3 residues: CSARDNLKETQYF. The CDR3 nucleotides read TGCAGTGCTAGAGATAATTTAAAAGAGACCCAGTACTTC.

This clonotype was detected many times. The chain uses TRBV6-1 and TRBJ2-7, with no clear D. The V and J ends lost 6 bases and 3 bases respectively, with 12 bases between them. Germline CDR1 and CDR2: MNHNS and SASEGT. The CDR3 extends over 13 amino acids. The CDR3 DNA reads TGTGCCAGCAGCCGCGGACCTATCTACGAGCAGTACTTC. Encoded protein: CASSRGPIYEQYF.

The chain employs TRBV5-1 and TRBJ2-5; D may be TRBD1 or TRBD2 (5 bases each). The CDR3 consists of 15 residues. The germline V gene has CDR1 SGHRS and CDR2 YFSETQ. Trimming took off 1 base at V and 2 bases at J, with 12 bases between the two ends. CDR3 amino acids: CASSLFGTEQETQYF. The CDR3 nucleotides are TGCGCCAGCAGCTTGTTTGGGACGGAGCAAGAGACCCAGTACTTC.

This clonotype has only a few counts. One junction end disagrees with the germline gene, perhaps due to a read error. The V and J genes are TRBV12-3 or TRBV12-4 and TRBJ2-3, with 11 bases aligning to TRBD2. CDR3 size: 15 residues. CDR3 in amino acids: CASSLAGGFVDTQYF. DNA of the CDR3: TGTGCCAGCAGTCTAGCGGGGGGTTTTGTAGATACGCAGTATTTT.

This clonotype appeared a few times. The J gene is TRBJ1-3, the V gene TRBV25-1; D gene unclear. V lost 6 bases to trimming and J lost 2 bases, with 8 bases between them. The germline gives CDR1 MGHDK, CDR2 SYGVNS. This CDR3 is built from 13 residues. The CDR3 DNA follows: TGTGCCAGCAGCAGGCTCGCTGGAAACACCATATATTTT. Translation gives CASSRLAGNTIYF.

The chain employs TRBV7-9 and TRBJ2-1, with D tentatively TRBD2 (5 bases). The germline V gene has CDR1 SEHNR and CDR2 FQNEAQ (reference sequence). V lost 5 bases, J lost 15 bases, and 20 bases lay in between. The CDR3 runs 13 residues. The CDR3 nucleotides read TGTGCCAGCAGCCGGACGGGAATCTTTATTTCGTTCTTC. Protein sequence: CASSRTGIFISFF.

This clonotype was counted only a few times. V is TRBV6-2 or TRBV6-3 and J is TRBJ2-3, with 9 nucleotides matching TRBD2. V lost 5 bases and J lost 0; bases outside the gene matches: 6. The CDR3 runs to 16 residues. Germline loops: CDR1 MNHEY, CDR2 SVGEGT. The CDR3: CASSRRGGWSTDTQYF. In DNA form, the CDR3 reads TGTGCCAGCAGTCGGCGGGGGGGATGGAGCACAGATACGCAGTATTTT.

The chain couples TRBV15 to TRBJ2-1; D possibly matches TRBD1 or TRBD2 (5 bases each). The CDR3 covers 14 residues. CDR1 and CDR2 from the germline V gene are LNHNV and YYDKDF (reference sequence). With 1 base removed from V and 8 bases from J, the gap between germline ends came to 12 bases. CDR3 coding DNA: TGTGCCACCAGCAGAGCTGAGGGGTGGGATGAGCAGTTCTTC. Its translation is CATSRAEGWDEQFF.

The chain links TRBV11-2 to TRBJ2-3; 8 nucleotides match TRBD2. J lost 2 bases, V lost 7 bases, and 8 bases had no gene match. Germline loops: CDR1 SGHAT, CDR2 FQNNGV. The CDR3 consists of 15 residues. The CDR3 DNA sequence: TGTGCCAGCACTCCGAGCGGGGGAAACACAGATACGCAGTATTTT. Its protein is CASTPSGGNTDTQYF.

J is TRBJ2-2 and V is TRBV4-1, with D possibly TRBD2 on 5 matching bases. The CDR3 has 15 residues. Germline lookup yields CDR1 MGHRA and CDR2 YSYEKL. Trimming left V 3 bases short and J 4 bases short, with 12 bases between. The CDR3 sequence is CASSQFTSPTGELFF. CDR3 sequence (DNA): TGCGCCAGCAGCCAGTTTACTAGTCCCACCGGGGAGCTGTTTTTT.

This clonotype was observed at least ten times. The chain has TRBV29-1 and TRBJ2-7; 9 nucleotides align to TRBD1. V dropped 5 bases and J dropped 5; count of bases not matched to a gene: 13. The CDR3 contains 15 residues. Germline lookup yields CDR1 SQVTM and CDR2 ANQGSEA. CDR3 residues: CSVPGTGKRYNEQYF. For the CDR3, the DNA is TGCAGCGTTCCCGGGACAGGGAAGCGCTATAACGAGCAGTACTTC.

This clonotype was observed a few times. V is TRBV12-3 or TRBV12-4 and J is TRBJ1-3; D is unclear. The CDR3 extends over 16 amino acids. With 1 base removed from V and 0 bases from J, the gap between germline ends came to 10 bases. CDR3 region: CASSLGSGSSGNTIYF. The DNA of the CDR3 is TGTGCCAGCAGTTTAGGCTCGGGGAGCTCTGGAAACACCATATATTTT.

This clonotype was counted between two and nine times. The chain links TRBV4-2 to TRBJ1-2; 7 nucleotides line up with TRBD1. Germline V gives CDR1 LGHNA, CDR2 YNFKEQ. Germline trimming cut 0 bases from V and 5 bases from J; bases unmatched to any gene: 6. CDR3 length: 15 residues. CDR3 sequence: CASSQETGSRYGYTF. Here the CDR3 DNA reads TGTGCCAGCAGCCAAGAGACAGGGTCTAGGTATGGCTACACCTTC.

The chain couples TRBV5-1 to TRBJ2-1; D is possibly TRBD2 (6 bases). Germline CDR1 is SGHRS and CDR2 is YFSETQ. Between the trimmed V and J ends, which lost 1 base and 7 bases, there was a span of 15 bases. The CDR3 is 15 residues long. DNA for the CDR3: TGCGCCAGCAGCTTGCACGGACCCGCGGGGAATGAGCAGTTCTTC. Encoded protein: CASSLHGPAGNEQFF. The variable domain in full, with the rest retrieved from reference TRBV5-1 and TRBJ2-1, is KAGVTQTPRYLIKTRGQQVTLSCSPISGHRSVSWYQQTPGQGLQFLFEYFSETQRNKGNFPGRFSGRQFSNSRSEMNVSTLELGDSALYLCASSLHGPAGNEQFFGPGTRLTVL.

The rearrangement uses TRBV12-3 or TRBV12-4 and TRBJ2-1; D perhaps matches TRBD1 (5 bases). V was cut by 7 bases and J by 2 bases, with 12 bases left in between. The CDR3 sequence is 14 residues long. The DNA for the CDR3 is TGTGCCAGCACGAAGGGGATTACCTACAATGAGCAGTTCTTC. The encoded protein is CASTKGITYNEQFF.

V is TRBV28 and J is TRBJ2-7, with D uncertain. This CDR3 is built from 14 residues. V was cut by 5 bases and J by 7 bases, with 18 bases left in between. Germline loops: CDR1 MDHEN, CDR2 SYDVKM. The CDR3 here is CASSPPPHDREQYF. CDR3 in DNA: TGTGCCAGCAGTCCGCCCCCCCATGACCGTGAGCAGTACTTC.

The table lists this clonotype with a few counts. The rearrangement joins TRBV10-3 to TRBJ2-3; 8 nucleotides agree with TRBD2. Germline lookup yields CDR1 ENHRY and CDR2 SYGVKD. V was pared by 3 bases and J by 0 bases, with 8 bases of the junction left unmatched. CDR3 size: 17 residues. The CDR3 nucleotides are TGTGCCATCAGTGATACACTAGCGGCTACTAGCACAGATACGCAGTATTTT. Translating gives CAISDTLAATSTDTQYF.

The table lists this clonotype with a few counts. J is TRBJ2-7 and V is TRBV6-1; 9 positions match TRBD2. In germline, CDR1 is MNHNS, CDR2 SASEGT. The junction had 12 bases not matched to a gene; V was cut back by 6 bases and J by 6 bases. The CDR3 runs 15 residues. The CDR3 region is CASSPTGGGAFEQYF. The DNA for the CDR3 is TGTGCCAGCAGCCCAACAGGCGGGGGGGCGTTCGAGCAGTACTTC.

This clonotype was counted only a few times. The chain uses TRBV7-3 and TRBJ2-5, with TRBD2 as a possible D gene (6 bases). This CDR3 spans 13 amino acids. Trimming stripped 4 bases from V and 10 bases from J, with 16 bases between. Germline V gene lookup returns CDR1 SGHTA and CDR2 FQGTGA. The CDR3 is CASSSHSLASQYF. CDR3 DNA: TGTGCCAGCAGCTCACACTCCCTAGCGAGCCAGTACTTC.